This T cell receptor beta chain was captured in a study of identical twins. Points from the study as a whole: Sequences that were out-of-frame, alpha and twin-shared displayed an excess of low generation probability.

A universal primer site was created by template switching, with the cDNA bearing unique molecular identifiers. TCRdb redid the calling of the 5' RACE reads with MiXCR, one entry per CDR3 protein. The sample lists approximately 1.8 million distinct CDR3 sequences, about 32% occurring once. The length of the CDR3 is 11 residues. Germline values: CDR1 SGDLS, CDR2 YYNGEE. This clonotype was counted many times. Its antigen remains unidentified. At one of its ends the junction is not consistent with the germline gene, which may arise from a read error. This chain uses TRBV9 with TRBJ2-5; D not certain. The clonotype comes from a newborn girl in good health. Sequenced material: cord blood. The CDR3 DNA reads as TGCGCCAGCAGCGTCACTGAGACCCAGTACTTC. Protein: CASSVTETQYF. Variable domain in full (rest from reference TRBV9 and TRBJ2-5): DSGVTQTPKHLITATGQRVTLRCSPRSGDLSVYWYQQSLDQGLQFLIQYYNGEERAKGNILERFSAQQFPDLHSELNLSSLELGDSALYFCASSVTETQYFGPGTRLLVL.